These T cell receptor beta chains were read from a single sample in a study of T cells after yellow fever vaccination. TCRdb passed the 5' RACE reads through MiXCR, listing each CDR3 protein once. The sample comprises 250,000 or so distinct CDR3 sequences, roughly 4% of which are singletons, and around 20% rests with the top ten. The material sequenced was PBMCs, taken 15 days after the yellow fever booster vaccination. Receptors originate from a man aged 18 to 35 who received the YFV17D yellow fever vaccine. Both conserved end residues are part of each CDR3. Each record gives: V gene, D gene, J gene, CDR3 protein. D genes are given only for firm matches.

V: TRBV21-1
D: .
J: TRBJ2-7
CDR3: CASSTRGDYEQYF

V: TRBV7-9
D: TRBD1
J: TRBJ2-2
CDR3: CASSLTDRGLSTGELFF

V: TRBV7-7
D: .
J: TRBJ2-1
CDR3: CASSFSGAGEQFF

V: TRBV20-1
D: TRBD1
J: TRBJ2-1
CDR3: CSASPTGFGNEQFF

V: TRBV7-2
D: .
J: TRBJ2-5
CDR3: CASSRKGDQETQYF

V: TRBV11-2
D: TRBD2
J: TRBJ2-5
CDR3: CASSSLSGGAGETQYF

V: TRBV7-3
D: .
J: TRBJ2-2
CDR3: CASSPQTSAGELFF

V: TRBV27
D: .
J: TRBJ2-5
CDR3: CASSRYLGGGETQYF

V: TRBV5-5
D: TRBD1
J: TRBJ2-5
CDR3: CASSLTDRGSFFQETQYF

V: TRBV20-1
D: .
J: TRBJ2-3
CDR3: CSARTTTDTQYF

V: TRBV28
D: .
J: TRBJ2-3
CDR3: CASSLGLAETSTDTQYF

V: TRBV19
D: .
J: TRBJ1-5
CDR3: CASSTRDGPEPQHF

V: TRBV9
D: TRBD1
J: TRBJ1-6
CDR3: CASSDGQGYSPLHF

V: TRBV20-1
D: .
J: TRBJ1-5
CDR3: CSARGAGSNQPQHF

V: TRBV29-1
D: .
J: TRBJ1-2
CDR3: CSVEGLTIGRGYTF

V: TRBV12-3/TRBV12-4
D: .
J: TRBJ2-3
CDR3: CASSSPPRDTQYF

V: TRBV7-9
D: .
J: TRBJ1-5
CDR3: CASSLMTDNQPQHF

V: TRBV7-2
D: TRBD1
J: TRBJ1-2
CDR3: CASSLWDRVNYGYTF

V: TRBV12-3/TRBV12-4
D: TRBD1
J: TRBJ2-3
CDR3: CASSLDRTGVDTQYF

V: TRBV7-6
D: .
J: TRBJ2-2
CDR3: CASSDVHTGELFF

V: TRBV30
D: TRBD1
J: TRBJ1-6
CDR3: CAFRDSYNSPLHF

V: TRBV27
D: .
J: TRBJ2-7
CDR3: CASSLAGASSYEQYF

V: TRBV24-1
D: TRBD1
J: TRBJ2-3
CDR3: CATSDPGQRQDTQYF

V: TRBV5-1
D: .
J: TRBJ1-6
CDR3: CASSSTDGGWNSPLHF

V: TRBV6-2/TRBV6-3
D: .
J: TRBJ1-2
CDR3: CASSYSMGGYTF

V: TRBV4-3
D: .
J: TRBJ2-5
CDR3: CASSQEGTSPGGTQYF

V: TRBV19
D: .
J: TRBJ2-6
CDR3: CASSMTSGANVLTF

V: TRBV19
D: .
J: TRBJ1-1
CDR3: CASSTRQFPGRTEAFF

V: TRBV11-2
D: TRBD1
J: TRBJ2-5
CDR3: CASSLGFGQGARETQYF

V: TRBV20-1
D: .
J: TRBJ2-5
CDR3: CSARSGTTGTQYF

V: TRBV3-1
D: TRBD2
J: TRBJ2-4
CDR3: CASSHTGTSRRGAKNIQYF

V: TRBV15
D: TRBD2
J: TRBJ2-3
CDR3: CATSRSWGRGEDTQYF

V: TRBV12-3/TRBV12-4
D: .
J: TRBJ2-3
CDR3: CASSLYGTQYF

V: TRBV7-2
D: .
J: TRBJ2-5
CDR3: CASSFRTSRQTQYF

V: TRBV12-5
D: TRBD2
J: TRBJ2-3
CDR3: CASGPGLAGADTHYF

V: TRBV6-1
D: .
J: TRBJ2-1
CDR3: CASRRQVYNEQFF

V: TRBV5-1
D: .
J: TRBJ2-7
CDR3: CASSLSPGASYEQYF

V: TRBV23-1
D: .
J: TRBJ1-6
CDR3: CASSRGRVLHF

V: TRBV5-1
D: .
J: TRBJ2-7
CDR3: CASSSGTTGSYEQYF

V: TRBV4-3
D: .
J: TRBJ1-1
CDR3: CASSQVPGTEAFF

V: TRBV9
D: .
J: TRBJ1-4
CDR3: CASSPLSSHEKLFF

V: TRBV12-3/TRBV12-4
D: .
J: TRBJ2-2
CDR3: CASSFRISGELFF

V: TRBV5-1
D: TRBD1
J: TRBJ2-6
CDR3: CASSLVGGDRAGANVLTF

V: TRBV20-1
D: TRBD2
J: TRBJ2-3
CDR3: CSASGGARTDTQYF

V: TRBV5-1
D: .
J: TRBJ2-3
CDR3: CASSKDGYTDTQYF